Sequencing of this T cell receptor beta chain was carried out in a study of T-cell reconstitution after alpha-beta-depleted transplantation in children. Study-wide points: At the one-year point after transplant, T-cell counts and TCRbeta diversity were found to come mostly from T cells that had been newly produced. In patients about two months after transplant, alpha-beta T cells reportedly arose from several hundred expanded graft clones. Surviving recipient T cells and thymic progenitors produced the high day-60 TCRbeta diversity seen in some patients.

This clonotype was seen repeatedly, ten times or more. The antigen is undetermined. Unique molecular identifiers were used to barcode this TCRbeta library. TCRdb itself ran the PCR reads through MiXCR, one entry per CDR3 protein. The table shows about 300,000 distinct CDR3 sequences, with around 7.3% occurring only once. CDR1 SGHTA and CDR2 FQGTGA come from the germline V gene. Trimming removed 8 bases from V and 6 bases from J; junction bases left unmatched: 5. CDR3 length: 14 residues. The clonotype comes from a female patient aged 2-9 years who had a stem cell transplant for Fanconi anemia, so the T cells may come from the graft donor. This chain uses TRBV7-3 with TRBJ2-3; 13 nucleotides match TRBD2. This specimen was peripheral blood, taken 360 days after TCRalphabeta/CD19-depleted stem cell transplant. The CDR3 reads CASGTSGKRDTQYF. In DNA form, the CDR3 reads TGTGCCAGCGGGACTAGCGGGAAACGGGATACGCAGTATTTT.